The 19 T cell receptor beta chains in this list originate from one sample, sequenced in a study of metastatic and nonmetastatic thyroid tumors. Using MiXCR, TCRdb reanalyzed the PCR reads. The table lists roughly 20,000 clones, around a third of them singletons. All patients were untreated before thyroid surgery. Sequencing input: tumor tissue. These receptors came from a female donor with papillary thyroid cancer or a benign thyroid nodule (not recorded which). Some clones in this sample may be carry-over from other donors' samples.

This clone was seen just once. This rearrangement joins TRBV12-3 or TRBV12-4 to TRBJ2-3, with D maybe TRBD2 (5 bases). V lost 7 bases, J lost 4 bases, and 6 bases lay in between. This CDR3 comprises 11 residues. DNA of the CDR3: TGTGCCAGCACGGGGTCAGATACGCAGTATTTT. Translating it yields CASTGSDTQYF.

The V call is TRBV5-6, the J call TRBJ2-3; D is unclear. Germline CDR1 is SGHDT and CDR2 is YYEEEE. V was pared by 6 bases and J by 7 bases, with 18 bases between. The CDR3 contains 14 residues. CDR3 protein: CASIWLSPTYTQYF. The CDR3 region has the DNA TGTGCCAGCATCTGGTTGTCACCGACTTATACGCAGTATTTT.

This clone is medium-sized. The chain carries TRBV6-1 and TRBJ2-2; D unresolved. The V end was cut by 5 bases, the J end by 4 bases, with 17 bases between. The CDR3 consists of 16 residues. Germline values: CDR1 MNHNS, CDR2 SASEGT. CDR3 sequence: CASSNLGVVSTGELFF. The CDR3 bases are TGTGCCAGCAGTAACCTTGGGGTAGTTAGCACCGGGGAGCTGTTTTTT.

A note on this clone: Additional DNA sequences in this sample encode the identical CDR3. The gene calls are TRBV2 and TRBJ2-2; the D is unclear. Trimming took 7 bases from V and 4 from J, leaving 7 bases between them. Germline CDR1 reads SNHLY; CDR2 reads FYNNEI. The CDR3 sequence is 12 residues long. The DNA for the CDR3 is TGTGCCAGCAACGGTGTCACCGGGGAGCTGTTTTTT. This codes for CASNGVTGELFF. The whole variable domain, filled in from reference TRBV2 and TRBJ2-2, reads EPEVTQTPSHQVTQMGQEVILRCVPISNHLYFYWYRQILGQKVEFLVSFYNNEISEKSEIFDDQFSVERPDGSNFTLKIRSTKLEDSAMYFCASNGVTGELFFGEGSRLTVL.

By frequency in the sample, this clone is medium-sized. In nucleotides, the CDR3 is TGTGCCAGCAGCTTAGTTGCGGGAGGGACCAACACCGGGGAGCTGTTTTTT. Its translation is CASSLVAGGTNTGELFF. The J gene is TRBJ2-2, the V gene TRBV11-3, with TRBD2 matching over 9 bases. V lost 1 base to trimming and J lost 2 bases; unmatched junction nucleotides: 5. Germline assignment: CDR1 SGHNT and CDR2 YENEEA. The CDR3 has 17 residues. Drawing the rest from reference TRBV11-3 and TRBJ2-2, the complete variable domain is EAGVVQSPRYKIIEKKQPVAFWCNPISGHNTLYWYLQNLGQGPELLIRYENEEAVDDSQLPKDRFSAERLKGVDSTLKIQPAELGDSAVYLCASSLVAGGTNTGELFFGEGSRLTVL.

This sequence joins TRBV20-1 and TRBJ2-3; TRBD2 aligns across 13 bases. Germline CDR1 DFQATT, CDR2 SNEGSKA (reference sequence). This CDR3 has 18 amino acids. V shed 2 bases, J shed 1 base, and the junction held 9 bases outside the gene matches. CDR3 sequence reads: CSARRTSGSLGRTDTQYF. The DNA of the CDR3 is TGCAGTGCTAGAAGGACTAGCGGGAGTCTTGGGCGCACAGATACGCAGTATTTT.

The table lists this clone with a few counts. This chain links TRBV6-2 or TRBV6-3 with TRBJ1-3; TRBD1 is a possible D gene (5 bases). The CDR3 length is 15 residues. The germline V gene has CDR1 MNHEY and CDR2 SVGEGT. The V end was cut by 6 bases, the J end by 2 bases, with 14 bases between. DNA for the CDR3: TGTGCCAGCAGACCTCCTCAGGGTGCTGGAAACACCATATATTTT. The encoded protein is CASRPPQGAGNTIYF.

This clone was seen many times. This chain joins TRBV7-9 and TRBJ1-1; no clear D gene. In germline, CDR1 is SEHNR, CDR2 FQNEAQ (reference sequence). V lost 4 bases and J lost 7, with 10 bases in between. The CDR3 extends over 12 amino acids. CDR3: CASSSNRLEAFF. CDR3 nucleotide sequence: TGTGCCAGCAGCTCTAATCGTCTTGAAGCTTTCTTT.

This clone is medium-sized. The rearrangement links TRBV19 to TRBJ1-2; D unresolved. Germline V gives CDR1 LNHDA, CDR2 SQIVND (reference sequence). This CDR3 contains 14 residues. Trimming removed 3 bases at V and 5 bases at J, with 13 bases between. This CDR3 is CASSMSVLTYGYTF. In DNA form, the CDR3 reads TGTGCCAGTAGTATGTCGGTTTTAACGTATGGCTACACCTTC.

This clone is medium-sized within its sample. The chain uses TRBV4-2 and TRBJ2-7, with a weak D call TRBD1 (5 bases). CDR1 LGHNA and CDR2 YNFKEQ come from the germline V gene. The V end was cut by 4 bases, the J end by 4 bases, with 23 bases between. There are 17 residues in the CDR3. CDR3 coding DNA: TGTGCCAGCAGCCGAGCCCAGATCCGCAGGGTCGCATACGAGCAGTACTTC. It codes for CASSRAQIRRVAYEQYF.

Note on this clone: Sequence at one end of the junction differs from germline and may be a read error. The chain couples TRBV4-1 to TRBJ1-2, with D unresolved. Germline V lookup: CDR1 MGHRA, CDR2 YSYEKL. The CDR3 is made up of 14 amino acids. The CDR3 spells CASSQVEAGYGYTF. CDR3 coding DNA: TGCGCCAGCAGTCAAGTTGAGGCCGGATATGGCTACACCTTC.

This chain joins TRBV2 and TRBJ2-3; possible D gene TRBD1, 7 bases. CDR3 size: 15 residues. The germline V and J ends were trimmed by 8 bases and 4 bases, with 19 bases remaining between them. Per germline, CDR1 SNHLY and CDR2 FYNNEI. The CDR3, as DNA: TGTGCCAGCTCAAACAGGGGAGGAGTAGCAGATACGCAGTATTTT. Its translation is CASSNRGGVADTQYF. Full variable domain (remainder filled in from reference TRBV2 and TRBJ2-3): EPEVTQTPSHQVTQMGQEVILRCVPISNHLYFYWYRQILGQKVEFLVSFYNNEISEKSEIFDDQFSVERPDGSNFTLKIRSTKLEDSAMYFCASSNRGGVADTQYFGPGTRLTVL.

This chain joins TRBV6-1 and TRBJ1-1, with D uncertain. The germline gives CDR1 MNHNS, CDR2 SASEGT. V was trimmed by 8 bases and J by 1 base, leaving 11 bases between them. The CDR3 consists of 13 residues. CDR3 residues: CASAIHRNTEAFF. The CDR3 nucleotides read TGTGCCAGCGCCATTCACAGGAACACTGAAGCTTTCTTT.

The V gene is TRBV6-1, the J gene TRBJ2-7, with 7 bases fitting TRBD1. The germline V gene encodes CDR1 MNHNS and CDR2 SASEGT. Losses at the gene ends were 0 bases for V and 6 bases for J; bases not matched to a gene: 2. The CDR3 has 13 residues. The CDR3 DNA follows: TGTGCCAGCAGTGAAGCAGGGGGCGGCGAGCAGTACTTC. Translating it yields CASSEAGGGEQYF.

V is TRBV6-2 or TRBV6-3 and J is TRBJ2-7, with TRBD2 identical over 12 bases. The CDR3 spans 16 residues. From germline, CDR1 is MNHEY and CDR2 SVGEGT. The V segment lost 5 bases and the J segment 2 bases; nucleotides outside the gene matches: 7. CDR3 region: CASSGGTSGYTYEQYF. In DNA, the CDR3 is TGTGCCAGCAGTGGGGGGACTAGCGGGTATACCTACGAGCAGTACTTC.

This clone was counted between two and nine times. At one boundary the junction diverges from the germline segment, which might be a read error. The rearrangement joins TRBV29-1 to TRBJ2-7; D might be TRBD1 or TRBD2, each matching 5 bases. From germline, CDR1 is SQVTM and CDR2 ANQGSEA. This CDR3 has 14 residues. CDR3 in amino acids: CSVGPGTRSSEQYF. CDR3 coding DNA: TGCAGCGTCGGGCCCGGGACGCGATCCTCCGAGCAGTACTTC.

This clone is classed as medium-sized. V usage is TRBV19 and J usage is TRBJ2-1, with unresolved D. This CDR3 is built from 13 residues. Looked up from germline, CDR1 is LNHDA and CDR2 is SQIVND (reference sequence). The germline V and J ends were trimmed by 5 bases and 2 bases, with 7 bases remaining between them. The CDR3 DNA reads TGTGCCAGTAGTCTCAGTACCTACAATGAGCAGTTCTTC. This codes for CASSLSTYNEQFF.

This clone has more than one count but fewer than ten. The chain employs TRBV19 and TRBJ2-7; the D gene could be TRBD1 or TRBD2 (5 bases each). Between the trimmed V and J ends, which lost 1 base and 1 base, there was a span of 11 bases. Germline V gene sequence: CDR1 LNHDA, CDR2 SQIVND (reference sequence). This CDR3 is built from 15 residues. CDR3 region: CASSIAGRSSYEQYF. CDR3 bases: TGTGCCAGTAGTATAGCGGGACGAAGTTCCTACGAGCAGTACTTC. Full variable domain (missing parts from reference TRBV19 and TRBJ2-7): DGGITQSPKYLFRKEGQNVTLSCEQNLNHDAMYWYRQDPGQGLRLIYYSQIVNDFQKGDIAEGYSVSREKKESFPLTVTSAQKNPTAFYLCASSIAGRSSYEQYFGPGTRLTVT.

This clone has a count of ten or more. The chain combines TRBV12-3 or TRBV12-4 with TRBJ1-6; the match to TRBD1 covers 12 bases. The CDR3 loop spans 16 amino acids. V lost 6 bases, J lost 11 bases, and 11 bases stayed unmatched. The CDR3 protein is CASSPKGQGAVAPLHF. The CDR3 DNA follows: TGTGCCAGCAGCCCTAAGGGACAGGGGGCGGTGGCACCCCTCCACTTT.